The 19 T cell receptor beta chains below come from one sample, sequenced in a study of PD-L1 blockade in urothelial cancer. Produced via immunoSEQ multiplex PCR; TCRdb's table is partial and in-frame only. The sample comprises about 72,000 clones, approximately 83% of which are singletons, and 15% rests with the top ten. Time point: pretreatment peripheral blood. The specimen was PBMCs, collected around atezolizumab (anti-PD-L1) treatment. The receptors originated from a man aged 55-75 years with urothelial cancer.

This rearrangement joins TRBV5-6 to TRBJ2-2, with TRBD2 matching 9 bases. The CDR3 totals 18 residues. V lost 0 bases to trimming and J lost 3 bases; unmatched junction nucleotides: 9. Germline V CDR1 and CDR2: SGHDT, YYEEEE. The CDR3, as DNA: TGTGCCAGCAGCTTGGTGAAGCTAGCGGGGCGATACACCGGGGAGCTGTTTTTT. Encoded protein: CASSLVKLAGRYTGELFF.

The chain combines TRBV9 with TRBJ2-7; 8 bases map to TRBD1. Losses at the gene ends were 4 bases for V and 0 bases for J; bases not matched to a gene: 6. The germline gives CDR1 SGDLS, CDR2 YYNGEE. CDR3 length: 15 residues. DNA of the CDR3: TGTGCCAGCAGCCCCAGACAGGGGAACTCCTACGAGCAGTACTTC. Translation: CASSPRQGNSYEQYF.

The chain couples TRBV11-3 to TRBJ1-1, with 7 bases aligning to TRBD1. There are 15 residues in the CDR3. Germline CDR1 SGHNT, CDR2 YENEEA. V was clipped by 4 bases and J by 3 bases; unmatched bases: 8. CDR3 sequence reads: CASSSGQVGDTEAFF. The CDR3 DNA is TGTGCCAGCAGCTCAGGACAGGTCGGGGACACTGAAGCTTTCTTT.

V gene TRBV7-2 combines with J gene TRBJ2-7; 9 nucleotides align to TRBD1. Germline-derived CDR1 and CDR2 are SGHTA and FQGNSA. V shed 0 bases and J 3 bases; nucleotides not matched to a gene: 3. The CDR3 loop spans 15 amino acids. The CDR3 DNA follows: TGTGCCAGCAGCTTAGCTGCGACAGGGGGCTACGAGCAGTACTTC. Amino acid sequence: CASSLAATGGYEQYF.

The chain is built from TRBV9 and TRBJ2-1, with 9 bases that match TRBD1. This CDR3 is 14 amino acids long. CDR1 SGDLS and CDR2 YYNGEE come from the germline V gene. V gave up 3 bases and J gave up 9 bases; unmatched junction bases: 7. CDR3 bases: TGTGCCAGCAGCGAGGGACAGGGTGGGTTTGAGCAGTTCTTC. It codes for CASSEGQGGFEQFF.

V gene TRBV19 combines with J gene TRBJ2-7; D is possibly TRBD1 (7 bases). The germline V gene has CDR1 LNHDA and CDR2 SQIVND (reference sequence). CDR3 size: 15 residues. V was trimmed by 4 bases and J by 3 bases, leaving 16 bases between them. For the CDR3, the DNA is TGTGCCAGTAGTACTGCGGGACAGATAATCTACGAGCAGTACTTC. This codes for CASSTAGQIIYEQYF.

The rearrangement uses TRBV28 and TRBJ1-1; tentatively, D is TRBD1 (5 bases). The V gene's germline CDR1 is MDHEN and CDR2 SYDVKM. The CDR3 has 15 amino acids. Between the trimmed V and J ends, which lost 3 bases and 7 bases, there was a span of 18 bases. In nucleotides, the CDR3 is TGTGCCAGCAGTTTTTCAGCGGGGGTCGGTAGTGAAGCTTTCTTT. Translating it yields CASSFSAGVGSEAFF.

This clone was recorded a few times. V gene TRBV4-2 combines with J gene TRBJ2-3; 7 positions match TRBD1. CDR3 length equals 14 residues. The ends lost 4 bases at V and 8 bases at J; junction bases unmatched: 9. Germline assignment: CDR1 LGHNA and CDR2 YNFKEQ. In nucleotides, the CDR3 is TGTGCCAGCAGCCGGGGGACAGCTGGGGGTACGCAGTATTTT. Translated, it gives CASSRGTAGGTQYF.

The chain couples TRBV2 to TRBJ2-5, with 12 bases fitting TRBD2. The V segment lost 6 bases and the J segment 1 base; nucleotides outside the gene matches: 6. Per germline, CDR1 SNHLY and CDR2 FYNNEI. The CDR3 length is 16 residues. CDR3 bases: TGTGCCAGCAGGGACCTAGCGGGGGGGCCCCAAGAGACCCAGTACTTC. Amino acid sequence: CASRDLAGGPQETQYF.

The rearrangement joins TRBV30 to TRBJ2-7; 7 bases align to TRBD2. The CDR3 sequence is 13 residues long. In germline, CDR1 is GTSNPN, CDR2 SVGIG (reference sequence). The trim removed 0 bases at V and 12 bases at J, leaving 11 bases unmatched. The CDR3 here is CAWSVPRLATLYF. The DNA of the CDR3 is TGTGCCTGGAGTGTACCCCGACTAGCCACTCTGTACTTC.

V gene TRBV5-5 combines with J gene TRBJ2-7, with TRBD1 matching over 8 bases. Germline V gene data show CDR1 as SGHKS and CDR2 as YYEKEE (reference sequence). The CDR3 loop spans 14 amino acids. V trimming: 4 bases; J trimming: 6 bases; junction bases outside the gene matches: 9. The CDR3 region has the DNA TGTGCCAGCAGCCGAGGACAGGGTACGGGCGAGCAGTACTTC. It encodes CASSRGQGTGEQYF.

The rearrangement uses TRBV28 and TRBJ2-1; the match to TRBD1 covers 9 bases. The germline CDR1 and CDR2 sequences are MDHEN and SYDVKM. The CDR3 contains 15 residues. After removal of 6 bases from V and 5 bases from J, the junction contained 8 bases not matched to a gene. CDR3: CASRLQGARNNEQFF. The CDR3 bases are TGTGCCAGCAGATTACAGGGGGCGCGGAACAATGAGCAGTTCTTC.

The rearrangement joins TRBV5-1 to TRBJ1-1, with 8 bases fitting TRBD1. Per the germline V gene, CDR1 is SGHRS and CDR2 is YFSETQ. The CDR3 consists of 17 residues. V lost 0 bases, J lost 2 bases, and 9 bases stayed unmatched. CDR3: CASSLGRNTGGNTEAFF. CDR3 nucleotide sequence: TGCGCCAGCAGCTTGGGACGTAATACAGGGGGAAACACTGAAGCTTTCTTT.

This chain connects TRBV11-2 to TRBJ1-5; the D gene is possibly TRBD1 (5 bases). The CDR3 is 15 residues long. In germline, CDR1 is SGHAT, CDR2 FQNNGV. Trimming took 1 base from V and 7 from J, leaving 14 bases between them. This CDR3 is CASSLGVGREQPQHF. As DNA, the CDR3 is TGTGCCAGCAGCTTAGGTGTAGGCAGGGAACAGCCCCAGCATTTT. Variable domain in full (rest from reference TRBV11-2 and TRBJ1-5): EAGVAQSPRYKIIEKRQSVAFWCNPISGHATLYWYQQILGQGPKLLIQFQNNGVVDDSQLPKDRFSAERLKGVDSTLKIQPAKLEDSAVYLCASSLGVGREQPQHFGDGTRLSIL.

The gene calls are TRBV6-6 and TRBJ2-7; D might be TRBD2 (7 bases). The V end was cut by 2 bases, the J end by 1 base, with 12 bases between. There are 15 residues in the CDR3. Germline assignment: CDR1 MNHNY and CDR2 SVGAGI (reference sequence). The CDR3 protein is CASSYGGGRSYEQYF. CDR3 coding DNA: TGTGCCAGCAGTTACGGGGGGGGCAGGTCCTACGAGCAGTACTTC.

The chain links TRBV19 to TRBJ2-5; TRBD1 agrees at 11 bases. The V segment lost 10 bases and the J segment 2 bases; nucleotides outside the gene matches: 6. CDR3 length equals 14 residues. Germline-derived CDR1 and CDR2 are LNHDA and SQIVND (reference sequence). The CDR3 DNA reads TGTGCCACCATGGACAGGGGGCGTCAAGAGACCCAGTACTTC. Its protein product is CATMDRGRQETQYF.

The genes are TRBV7-9 and TRBJ2-5; D is perhaps TRBD2 (5 bases). Germline values: CDR1 SEHNR, CDR2 FQNEAQ (reference sequence). V was pared by 5 bases and J by 1 base, with 14 bases between. The CDR3 spans 15 residues. The CDR3 spells CASSDGLGFQETQYF. CDR3 nucleotides: TGTGCCAGCAGCGACGGACTGGGCTTCCAAGAGACCCAGTACTTC.

This rearrangement joins TRBV5-1 to TRBJ1-2; D gene uncertain. CDR1 SGHRS and CDR2 YFSETQ come from the germline V gene. The germline V and J ends were trimmed by 2 bases and 2 bases, with 10 bases remaining between them. CDR3 length: 14 amino acids. CDR3 nucleotides: TGCGCCAGCAGCTTAGTAGAACCCAACTATGGCTACACCTTC. Its protein product is CASSLVEPNYGYTF.

J is TRBJ2-5 and V is TRBV11-2; weak D call: TRBD1 (5 bases). The V end was cut by 1 base, the J end by 2 bases, with 14 bases between. The CDR3 length is 16 residues. Germline lookup yields CDR1 SGHAT and CDR2 FQNNGV. The DNA of the CDR3 is TGTGCCAGCAGCTTAGTGGAGATGCAGGGTCAAGAGACCCAGTACTTC. Its protein product is CASSLVEMQGQETQYF.